This entry is about one TCR beta chain. What it binds is not known. Patients chosen for sequencing had shown CD8+CD57+ cell expansion by flow cytometry. Among the patients, all had severe acquired aplastic anemia. Patients were treatment-naive when blood was sampled. This specimen belongs to a study of CD8+CD57+ T cells in acquired aplastic anemia. Study-wide findings and caveats: Researchers reported that CD8+ Simpson's diversity was not significantly different in patients versus controls.

TCR beta VDJ and CDR3 profiles were obtained from a genomic DNA template. TCRdb recomputed calls from the reads with MiXCR, one row per CDR3 protein. The data hold some 200,000 distinct CDR3 sequences, with less than 60% observed a single time. Trimming took 7 bases from V and 2 from J; bases not matched to a gene: 2. CDR1 SQVTM and CDR2 ANQGSEA come from the germline V gene. The CDR3 runs 12 residues. The receptor was isolated from a human donor with aplastic anemia. The source material was sorted CD4+, CD8+, or CD8+CD57+ T cells (not recorded which) from PBMCs. This rearrangement joins TRBV29-1 to TRBJ2-7, with 10 bases fitting TRBD1. This CDR3 is CSAGTGAYEQYF. The CDR3 nucleotides are TGCAGCGCCGGGACAGGGGCCTACGAGCAGTACTTC.